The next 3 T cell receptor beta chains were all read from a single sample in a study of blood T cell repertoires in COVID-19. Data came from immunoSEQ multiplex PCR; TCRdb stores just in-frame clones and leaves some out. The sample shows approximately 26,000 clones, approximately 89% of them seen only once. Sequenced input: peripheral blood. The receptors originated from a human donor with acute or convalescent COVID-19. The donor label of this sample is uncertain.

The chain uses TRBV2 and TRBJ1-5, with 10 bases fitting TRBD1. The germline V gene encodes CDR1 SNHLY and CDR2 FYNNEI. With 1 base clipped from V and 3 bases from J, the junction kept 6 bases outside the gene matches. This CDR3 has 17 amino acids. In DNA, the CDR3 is TGTGCCAGCAGTGAAGGGCGTGGGACAGGGGTCAATCAGCCCCAGCATTTT. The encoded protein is CASSEGRGTGVNQPQHF.

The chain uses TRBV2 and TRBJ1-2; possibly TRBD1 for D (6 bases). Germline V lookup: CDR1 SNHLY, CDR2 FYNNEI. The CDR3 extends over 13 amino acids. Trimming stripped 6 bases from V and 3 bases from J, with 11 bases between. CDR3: CASSPNRDYGYTF. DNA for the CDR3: TGTGCCAGCAGCCCCAACAGGGACTATGGCTACACCTTC.

CDR3 sequence reads: CASSRDWGVSYNSPLHF. The CDR3 DNA is TGTGCCAGCAGCCGAGACTGGGGGGTCTCCTATAATTCACCCCTCCACTTT. The genes are TRBV7-6 and TRBJ1-6, with D possibly matching TRBD1 (5 bases). There are 17 residues in the CDR3. The V end was cut by 5 bases, the J end by 0 bases, with 14 bases between. Germline CDR1 reads SGHVS; CDR2 reads FNYEAQ.